This T cell receptor beta chain was sequenced for a study of blood T cell repertoires in COVID-19. The V and J ends lost 1 base and 1 base, in that order; junction bases with no gene match: 4. CDR1 is LGHDT and CDR2 is YNNKEL in the germline V gene (reference sequence). The CDR3 sequence is 16 residues long. Original handling: Amplification from reference gene primers served as the basis for estimated nucleated cell counts. The assay was immunoSEQ multiplex PCR, and TCRdb's table has in-frame clones only and misses some. The D gene and trimming were derived from the DNA, and the V and J assignments and clone size from that table. The data contain around 230,000 clones, roughly 77% of them seen just once; the ten biggest clones take up 9.2%.

Sequenced material: PBMCs or T cells enriched from blood (not recorded which). The sequence derives from a man in his forties who had recovered from COVID-19. The J gene is TRBJ2-1, the V gene TRBV3-1 (or the pseudogene TRBV3-2), with 7 bases lining up with TRBD2. CDR3 nucleotide sequence: TGTGCCAGCAGCCAAGTGGCGGGGGATTCCTACAATGAGCAGTTCTTC. This codes for CASSQVAGDSYNEQFF.